Listed here is a single TCR beta chain. No antigen is known for it. No base qualities exist here, and no much larger clone lies one base off it. Genomic DNA was extracted from sorted cells for sequencing of the TCRbeta CDR3 region. The immunoSEQ Assay was used for sequencing of TCRbeta CDR3 regions. TCRdb mirrors the immuneACCESS table, restricted to in-frame sequences. Some clones are absent from its copies; in checked studies, under half trace to an unresolved V gene, and the reason for the others is unknown. The sample profile shows some 64,000 clones; roughly 90% of them were found once. 18% of the sample is taken by the ten largest. Patients with autoimmune disease history or receiving systemic immunosuppression were excluded from the trial. Peripheral blood for TCR sequencing was collected from all dose cohorts at baseline, on cycle 4 day 1, and on cycle 7 day 1. Samples were obtained from an open-label, multicenter, first-in-human phase I dose-escalation trial of ivuxolimab. Adults with locally advanced or metastatic melanoma, renal cell carcinoma, hepatocellular carcinoma or head and neck squamous cell carcinoma were enrolled in the trial. Before TCR sequencing, CD4+ and CD8+ T cells were separately sorted from peripheral blood.

The data originate from a study of OX40 agonist ivuxolimab in advanced cancers. With respect to the entire study: Ivuxolimab, which targeted the costimulatory receptor OX40 (CD134), was an agonistic, fully human IgG2 monoclonal antibody. The paper describes the monotherapy dose-escalation part (N ≈ 52 patients) of the phase I trial of ivuxolimab. Prior anti-PD-1, anti-PD-L1 or anti-CTLA-4 therapy was permitted, and roughly two fifths of dose-escalation patients had received checkpoint inhibitors. In the dose-escalation cohort, 82.7% of patients were male, and the mean age was roughly 60 years, with a range of roughly 23 to 85. Of the 50 or so patients in dose escalation, about 20 had hepatocellular carcinoma, around 15 had melanoma, 9 had renal cell carcinoma and 9 had head and neck cancer. Peripheral TCRbeta sequencing was intended to test whether TCR sequence diversity was altered and clonal T-cell expansion was caused by ivuxolimab. Three dose-escalation patients achieved partial responses, one with hepatocellular carcinoma and two with cutaneous melanoma. Intravenous ivuxolimab was administered to patients every 2 weeks at six dose levels: 0.01, 0.1, 0.3, 1.5, 3 and 10 mg/kg. General conclusions and limits of the study: In the 0.1-3.0 mg/kg groups, partial responders had among the lowest normalized peripheral clonal expansion, particularly in CD8+ T cells. On average, CD8+ T cells showed more expanded clones than CD4+ T cells after ivuxolimab. The antigen specificity of the peripheral T cells that underwent clonal expansion was not determined. At doses of 0.1 to 3.0 mg/kg, clonal expansion of both CD4+ and CD8+ T cells in blood was seen between baseline and week 6. Low levels of normalized T-cell clonal expansion were also shown by some nonresponding patients.

Compared with germline, V lacks 6 bases and J lacks 0 bases; bases without a gene match: 7. CDR1 and CDR2 are read off the germline V gene as SGHDT and YYEEEE. The CDR3 numbers 16 residues from cysteine through phenylalanine. CDR3 DNA only is kept here, 48 bases in frame from base 1. The V and J genes are TRBV5-6 and TRBJ2-2; 8 bases in the junction line up with TRBD2. The clonotype originates from an adult with an advanced solid tumor such as melanoma, head and neck, liver or kidney cancer. Here the sequenced sample was CD4+ or CD8+ T cells sorted from blood, taken in a trial of the OX40 agonist ivuxolimab. The DNA is TGTGCCAGCAACGGGGGGGAGACATCGAACACCGGGGAGCTGTTTTTT. This gives the protein CASNGGETSNTGELFF.